This entry lists 16 T cell receptor beta chains sequenced from one sample in a study of PD-L1 blockade in urothelial cancer (dated 2017 in TCRdb). The library came from the immunoSEQ multiplex PCR assay. The table comes from immuneACCESS by way of TCRdb, which keeps in-frame sequences with V and J called. Part of the clones is missing from these tables; in studies checked, under half for an unresolved V gene and the rest for unknown reasons. For this sample there are about 43,000 clones; more than 70% appear just once. The ten largest make up 13% to 15% of the sample. The sample consisted of PBMCs, taken around atezolizumab (anti-PD-L1) treatment. Receptors were obtained from a woman aged 55-69 years with urothelial cancer.

The chain links TRBV6-5 to TRBJ2-2, with D possibly matching TRBD2 (5 bases). The CDR3 runs 14 residues. V lost 7 bases to trimming and J lost 4 bases, with 13 bases between them. CDR1 and CDR2 from the germline V gene are MNHEY and SVGAGI. This chain's CDR3 is CASTRAGATGELFF. The CDR3 nucleotides are TGTGCCAGCACCCGGGCGGGTGCCACCGGGGAGCTGTTTTTT.

The gene calls are TRBV6-5 and TRBJ1-3; no firm D call. The CDR3 covers 14 residues. V was trimmed by 0 bases and J by 6 bases, leaving 9 bases between them. Germline lookup yields CDR1 MNHEY and CDR2 SVGAGI. DNA for the CDR3: TGTGCCAGCAGTTACTCCGGAGATAAAAACACCATATATTTT. It codes for CASSYSGDKNTIYF.

This clone occurred a few times. The chain combines TRBV19 with TRBJ2-7; TRBD2 might be the D (7 bases). This CDR3 has 13 amino acids. V was clipped by 11 bases and J by 6 bases, with 20 bases between them. Germline values: CDR1 LNHDA, CDR2 SQIVND (reference sequence). This CDR3 reads CAQTSGGKCEQYF. Here the CDR3 DNA reads TGTGCCCAGACGTCGGGGGGCAAATGCGAGCAGTACTTC.

By frequency in the sample, this clone is medium-sized. This chain uses TRBV11-2 with TRBJ1-2; TRBD1 matches 8 bases. Germline V gives CDR1 SGHAT, CDR2 FQNNGV. The CDR3 covers 16 residues. The V and J ends lost 5 bases and 1 base, in that order; junction bases with no gene match: 9. The CDR3 region has the DNA TGTGCCAGCAGCCCCACACCCGGACAGGGTAACTATGGCTACACCTTC. It is translated as CASSPTPGQGNYGYTF.

The rearrangement uses TRBV28 and TRBJ2-5; 12 nucleotides agree with TRBD1. J gave up 4 bases and V 5 bases, and 8 bases lay outside the gene matches. Germline CDR1 and CDR2: MDHEN and SYDVKM. The CDR3 runs to 16 residues. For the CDR3, the DNA is TGTGCCAGCAGTCCCCAGGGACAGGGGGCGCGAGAGACCCAGTACTTC. Translating it yields CASSPQGQGARETQYF.

This chain connects TRBV6-1 to TRBJ1-2, with 9 bases that match TRBD1. Germline CDR1 MNHNS, CDR2 SASEGT. This CDR3 is 18 amino acids long. V shed 4 bases and J 0 bases; nucleotides not matched to a gene: 12. The CDR3 DNA reads as TGTGCCAGCAGTGTTAGGGGACAGGGTGTGAGAACTAACTATGGCTACACCTTC. Its translation is CASSVRGQGVRTNYGYTF.

The V call is TRBV5-1, the J call TRBJ2-3; tentatively, D is TRBD1 (5 bases). Germline CDR1 reads SGHRS; CDR2 reads YFSETQ. The CDR3 extends over 14 amino acids. Trimming took 0 bases from V and 3 from J, leaving 8 bases between them. Here the CDR3 DNA reads TGCGCCAGCAGCTTGGAGGGGCGGACAGATACGCAGTATTTT. Protein: CASSLEGRTDTQYF.

The chain recombines TRBV18 with TRBJ2-2, with 8 bases that match TRBD1. The CDR3 spans 16 residues. With 3 bases clipped from V and 2 bases from J, the junction kept 5 bases outside the gene matches. Germline CDR1 reads KGHSH; CDR2 reads LQKENI. CDR3 sequence reads: CASSPGTGHNTGELFF. CDR3 DNA: TGTGCCAGCTCACCCGGGACAGGTCACAACACCGGGGAGCTGTTTTTT.

This rearrangement joins TRBV11-2 to TRBJ2-3, with D unresolved. Germline values: CDR1 SGHAT, CDR2 FQNNGV. Trimming pared 5 bases from V and 0 bases from J, leaving 6 bases between. This CDR3 spans 13 amino acids. The CDR3 nucleotides are TGTGCCAGCAGCCTACCTAGCACAGATACGCAGTATTTT. It encodes CASSLPSTDTQYF.

The V and J genes are TRBV19 and TRBJ2-7; D unclear. Between the trimmed V and J ends, which lost 4 bases and 6 bases, there was a span of 7 bases. Germline V gene lookup returns CDR1 LNHDA and CDR2 SQIVND (reference sequence). The CDR3 spans 11 residues. CDR3: CASSTDREQYF. CDR3 DNA: TGTGCCAGTAGTACAGACCGCGAGCAGTACTTC.

The rearrangement joins TRBV6-1 to TRBJ2-5; D is ambiguous. The V end lost 4 bases, the J end lost 2 bases, and 8 bases lay between the germline ends. The germline V gene encodes CDR1 MNHNS and CDR2 SASEGT. The CDR3 is made up of 13 amino acids. This CDR3 reads CASSAEVQETQYF. The CDR3 DNA follows: TGTGCCAGCAGTGCAGAGGTACAAGAGACCCAGTACTTC.

V gene TRBV6-5 combines with J gene TRBJ1-1; D uncertain. Germline V gene lookup returns CDR1 MNHEY and CDR2 SVGAGI. There are 12 residues in the CDR3. V lost 7 bases and J 6 bases, leaving 12 bases between the germline ends. CDR3 sequence (DNA): TGTGCCAGCACCCGGACCGGGGCTGAAGCTTTCTTT. Its translation is CASTRTGAEAFF.

The rearrangement uses TRBV15 and TRBJ2-5; TRBD1 matches 10 bases. V shed 4 bases and J 1 base; nucleotides not matched to a gene: 6. Germline lookup yields CDR1 LNHNV and CDR2 YYDKDF (reference sequence). This CDR3 spans 16 amino acids. The CDR3 sequence: CATSTIRQGAQETQYF. CDR3 in DNA: TGTGCCACCAGCACCATAAGACAGGGGGCCCAAGAGACCCAGTACTTC. Full variable domain (missing parts from reference TRBV15 and TRBJ2-5): DAMVIQNPRYQVTQFGKPVTLSCSQTLNHNVMYWYQQKSSQAPKLLFHYYDKDFNNEADTPDNFQSRRPNTSFCFLDIRSPGLGDTAMYLCATSTIRQGAQETQYFGPGTRLLVL.

The chain recombines TRBV4-3 with TRBJ2-1; D is unresolved. V lost 1 base to trimming and J lost 4 bases, with 11 bases between them. The CDR3 consists of 15 residues. The V gene's germline CDR1 is LGHNA and CDR2 YSLEER. The CDR3 region is CASSQGLPEYNEQFF. The CDR3 nucleotides are TGCGCCAGCAGCCAAGGACTCCCCGAATACAATGAGCAGTTCTTC.

This clone was found once. J is TRBJ1-2 and V is TRBV4-1; no clear D. Germline loops: CDR1 MGHRA, CDR2 YSYEKL. The CDR3 is 15 amino acids. Between the trimmed V and J ends, which lost 0 bases and 3 bases, there was a span of 11 bases. CDR3 DNA sequence: TGCGCCAGCAGCCAAGAAGGCACTACCTACTATGGCTACACCTTC. Amino acid sequence: CASSQEGTTYYGYTF.

The chain joins TRBV7-3 to TRBJ2-3; TRBD2 matches 8 bases. CDR3 length: 15 residues. Germline values: CDR1 SGHTA, CDR2 FQGTGA. Trimming cost V 5 bases and J 5 bases; bases outside gene matches: 9. CDR3 protein: CASSPIGGARDTQYF. The CDR3 DNA follows: TGTGCCAGCAGCCCGATCGGGGGGGCTAGAGATACGCAGTATTTT.